A single sample gave rise to the 14 T cell receptor beta chains below, sequenced in a study of T cell responses to AZD1222 COVID-19 vaccine. TCRdb's table, derived via immunoSEQ multiplex PCR, lists solely in-frame clones and lacks some. This table has around 97,000 clones, 91% appearing once. The sample was peripheral blood, taken on day 0 of AZD1222 vaccination. These receptors originate from an adult in good health.

The chain joins TRBV11-2 to TRBJ1-2; D perhaps matches TRBD1 (5 bases). V was pared by 5 bases and J by 2 bases, with 15 bases between. The germline gives CDR1 SGHAT, CDR2 FQNNGV. The length of the CDR3 is 15 residues. The chain's CDR3 is CASSTLGAANYGYTF. The CDR3, as DNA: TGTGCCAGCAGCACACTAGGGGCGGCGAACTATGGCTACACCTTC.

The rearrangement uses TRBV28 and TRBJ2-2; 7 nucleotides line up with TRBD2. The ends lost 9 bases at V and 9 bases at J; junction bases unmatched: 13. This CDR3 is built from 14 residues. Germline loops: CDR1 MDHEN, CDR2 SYDVKM. The CDR3 nucleotides read TGTGCCAGTCTTGGGACTACCACCCTGAGGGAGCTGTTTTTT. Amino acids: CASLGTTTLRELFF.

The gene calls are TRBV5-1 and TRBJ2-7; D unresolved. The CDR3 covers 11 residues. Deletions cut 4 bases from V and 3 bases from J, with 5 bases between. The germline V gene encodes CDR1 SGHRS and CDR2 YFSETQ. The CDR3 spells CASSDYYEQYF. For the CDR3, the DNA is TGCGCCAGCAGCGATTACTACGAGCAGTACTTC. Full variable domain (remainder filled in from reference TRBV5-1 and TRBJ2-7): KAGVTQTPRYLIKTRGQQVTLSCSPISGHRSVSWYQQTPGQGLQFLFEYFSETQRNKGNFPGRFSGRQFSNSRSEMNVSTLELGDSALYLCASSDYYEQYFGPGTRLTVT.

This rearrangement joins TRBV6-5 to TRBJ2-1; perhaps TRBD1 as D (5 bases). Germline CDR1 is MNHEY and CDR2 is SVGAGI. Trimming shortened V by 4 bases and J by 6 bases, and 10 bases separated the two germline ends. The CDR3 consists of 13 residues. The CDR3 DNA follows: TGTGCCAGCAGTTTGAGACAGATCAATGAGCAGTTCTTC. Its translation is CASSLRQINEQFF.

The chain uses TRBV6-2 or TRBV6-3 and TRBJ2-7; D gene ambiguous. Germline CDR1 is MNHEY and CDR2 is SVGEGT. The V end lost 5 bases, the J end lost 0 bases, and 5 bases lay between the germline ends. CDR3 length: 12 amino acids. CDR3 bases: TGTGCCAGCAGTAATCCCTCCTACGAGCAGTACTTC. This translates into CASSNPSYEQYF.

The rearrangement links TRBV4-1 to TRBJ2-7; no clear D gene. This CDR3 is 13 amino acids long. The V gene's germline CDR1 is MGHRA and CDR2 YSYEKL. Trimming shortened V by 0 bases and J by 5 bases, and 8 bases separated the two germline ends. This chain's CDR3 is CASSQETFHEQYF. Written as DNA, the CDR3 is TGCGCCAGCAGCCAAGAGACGTTCCACGAGCAGTACTTC.

The rearrangement joins TRBV2 to TRBJ2-1; 7 positions agree with TRBD1. Germline lookup yields CDR1 SNHLY and CDR2 FYNNEI. The V and J ends lost 8 bases and 6 bases, in that order; junction bases with no gene match: 7. CDR3 length equals 13 residues. CDR3 sequence: CASGKQGLNEQFF. CDR3 nucleotides: TGTGCCAGCGGGAAACAGGGGCTCAATGAGCAGTTCTTC.

In this sample, this clone turned up once. This chain links TRBV16 with TRBJ2-7; TRBD2 aligns across 8 bases. CDR3 length: 15 residues. V trimming: 3 bases; J trimming: 2 bases; junction bases outside the gene matches: 6. Per germline, CDR1 KGHSY and CDR2 FQNENV. As DNA, the CDR3 is TGTGCCAGCAGCCAGTCTAGCGGGTACACCTACGAGCAGTACTTC. It encodes CASSQSSGYTYEQYF.

The chain is built from TRBV19 and TRBJ1-5; no reliable D call. This CDR3 spans 16 amino acids. Trimming removed 0 bases from V and 1 base from J, with 10 bases in between. CDR1 is LNHDA, CDR2 SQIVND, per germline (reference sequence). CDR3 protein: CASSIDGGRSNQPQHF. DNA of the CDR3: TGTGCCAGTAGTATAGATGGCGGTCGGAGCAATCAGCCCCAGCATTTT.

This chain joins TRBV19 and TRBJ1-3, with TRBD1 as a possible D gene (6 bases). V shed 1 base and J shed 1 base, with 11 bases lying between them. Germline V gives CDR1 LNHDA, CDR2 SQIVND (reference sequence). The CDR3 covers 16 residues. The CDR3 is CASSIGVGTSGNTIYF. The CDR3 DNA reads TGTGCCAGTAGTATAGGGGTCGGGACATCTGGAAACACCATATATTTT.

The V and J genes are TRBV19 and TRBJ2-1; D is tentatively TRBD1 or TRBD2 (5 bases each). With 3 bases removed from V and 7 bases from J, the gap between germline ends came to 10 bases. The germline gives CDR1 LNHDA, CDR2 SQIVND (reference sequence). The CDR3 has 13 residues. In nucleotides, the CDR3 is TGTGCCAGTAGTATCCTAGCAGGGAATGAGCAGTTCTTC. Protein sequence: CASSILAGNEQFF.

The CDR3 coding sequence is TGTGCCAGCAGCTTAGGGGACAGGGGGAGGCGTGGCTACACCTTC. Translating gives CASSLGDRGRRGYTF. V usage is TRBV7-2 and J usage is TRBJ1-2; 11 positions match TRBD1. Trimming took 1 base from V and 7 from J; bases not matched to a gene: 5. The V gene's germline CDR1 is SGHTA and CDR2 FQGNSA. This CDR3 contains 15 residues. The full variable domain, with the rest looked up from reference TRBV7-2 and TRBJ1-2, is GAGVSQSPSNKVTEKGKDVELRCDPISGHTALYWYRQSLGQGLEFLIYFQGNSAPDKSGLPSDRFSAERTGGSVSTLTIQRTQQEDSAVYLCASSLGDRGRRGYTFGSGTRLTVV.

The CDR3 is CAWSWTASDTQYF. For the CDR3, the DNA is TGTGCCTGGAGTTGGACAGCCTCAGATACGCAGTATTTT. This chain uses TRBV30 with TRBJ2-3; D possibly corresponds to TRBD1 (6 bases). The CDR3 runs 13 residues. Looked up from germline, CDR1 is GTSNPN and CDR2 is SVGIG (reference sequence). V was pared by 2 bases and J by 4 bases, with 10 bases between. Drawing the rest from reference TRBV30 and TRBJ2-3, the complete variable domain is SQTIHQWPATLVQPVGSPLSLECTVEGTSNPNLYWYRQAAGRGLQLLFYSVGIGQISSEVPQNLSASRPQDRQFILSSKKLLLSDSGFYLCAWSWTASDTQYFGPGTRLTVL.

V and J are TRBV3-1 (or the pseudogene TRBV3-2) and TRBJ2-2; TRBD2 matches at 11 bases. Germline V gene lookup returns CDR1 LGHDT and CDR2 YNNKEL (reference sequence). V shed 1 base and J 2 bases; nucleotides not matched to a gene: 9. This CDR3 is 19 amino acids long. DNA of the CDR3: TGTGCCAGCAGCCAAGTCTGGGATAGCGGGAGGGGTAACACCGGGGAGCTGTTTTTT. The encoded protein is CASSQVWDSGRGNTGELFF.